A selection of T cell receptor beta chains follows, all from one sample in a study of blood T cell repertoires in COVID-19. Here immunoSEQ multiplex PCR was the method, and the copy in TCRdb shows in-frame clones only, minus some. The sample consists of about 97,000 clones, 87% of them appearing once. Sequenced: peripheral blood. These receptors originate from a human donor in a cohort sampled during active COVID-19. Both conserved end residues are trimmed from each CDR3. Each record gives: J gene, D gene, V gene, CDR3 protein. D genes are given only for firm matches.

>TRBJ1-1|TRBD1|TRBV4-3
ASSRGQGGTEAF
>TRBJ2-2|TRBD1|TRBV28
ASKPPGTGGSGELF
>TRBJ2-3|TRBD2|TRBV11-3
ASSVRTSGSGTDTQY
>TRBJ2-3|NA|TRBV9
ASSEGPGKRAPTDTQY
>TRBJ1-2|TRBD1|TRBV28
ASRQTDRGGYYGYT
>TRBJ2-7|TRBD2|TRBV5-5
ASSSIRASGGPYVVHEQY
>TRBJ2-7|NA|TRBV28
ATFLNREFSGEQY
>TRBJ1-2|NA|TRBV5-1
ASSPAGDYGYT
>TRBJ2-2|TRBD2|TRBV7-2
ASSLRIAGIGELF
>TRBJ2-5|NA|TRBV7-2
ASSKTVQETQY
>TRBJ2-7|TRBD1|TRBV6-6
ASSQDRVDGVQY
>TRBJ2-5|NA|TRBV7-3
ASSRGSQETQY
>TRBJ2-1|TRBD2|TRBV7-2
ASSLETSGRAQRVHEQF
>TRBJ1-2|NA|TRBV5-1
ASSSQGWAYGYT
>TRBJ1-2|TRBD1|TRBV7-2
ASSWTGRTEGYT
>TRBJ2-7|TRBD2|TRBV7-2
ASSAQSGSSYEQY
>TRBJ1-1|NA|TRBV5-6
ASGLGTVNTEAF